This is a list of T cell receptor beta chains from one sample in a study of shared clonotypes between healthy human individuals. Measured with immunoSEQ multiplex PCR; TCRdb has only the in-frame clones, and not every one. Here the sample spans around 1.1 million clones, around 82% being singletons. Specimen: memory CD4+ T cells from PBMCs. These receptors were taken from a man between 18 and 29 years old in good health. Some clones in this sample may be carry-over from other donors' samples. Both conserved end residues are part of each CDR3. The order of the fields is CDR3 length, V gene, CDR3 protein.

CDR3 length: 14; V gene: TRBV6-5; CDR3 protein: CASSYRRQGREQFF
CDR3 length: 11; V gene: TRBV29-1; CDR3 protein: CSVRPFDTQYF
CDR3 length: 15; V gene: TRBV14; CDR3 protein: CASSRGTAGNEKLFF
CDR3 length: 16; V gene: TRBV6-4; CDR3 protein: CASSDSSWGGLYGYTF
CDR3 length: 14; V gene: TRBV28; CDR3 protein: CASRVTGGGQPQHF
CDR3 length: 22; V gene: TRBV28; CDR3 protein: CASSHIPRGQGAPIDTGNTIYF
CDR3 length: 13; V gene: TRBV7-8; CDR3 protein: CASSPFGSYGYTF
CDR3 length: 17; V gene: TRBV5-1; CDR3 protein: CASSGPGQGGMNTEAFF
CDR3 length: 14; V gene: TRBV15; CDR3 protein: CATSRGHSKYEQYF
CDR3 length: 15; V gene: TRBV5-1; CDR3 protein: CASSWTGQVDYGYTF
CDR3 length: 13; V gene: TRBV7-2; CDR3 protein: CASSLGGFGELFF
CDR3 length: 13; V gene: TRBV2; CDR3 protein: CASTGRRDYGYTF
CDR3 length: 16; V gene: TRBV7-5; CDR3 protein: CVRSLVPGLARNEQFF
CDR3 length: 11; V gene: TRBV28; CDR3 protein: CASSSGPELFF
CDR3 length: 16; V gene: TRBV5-1; CDR3 protein: CASSLAPGQRELGYTF
CDR3 length: 15; V gene: TRBV18; CDR3 protein: CASLISGRTAGELFF
CDR3 length: 15; V gene: TRBV28; CDR3 protein: CASRPAGTGTYEQYF
CDR3 length: 13; V gene: TRBV7-3; CDR3 protein: CASSLLGRGEQYF